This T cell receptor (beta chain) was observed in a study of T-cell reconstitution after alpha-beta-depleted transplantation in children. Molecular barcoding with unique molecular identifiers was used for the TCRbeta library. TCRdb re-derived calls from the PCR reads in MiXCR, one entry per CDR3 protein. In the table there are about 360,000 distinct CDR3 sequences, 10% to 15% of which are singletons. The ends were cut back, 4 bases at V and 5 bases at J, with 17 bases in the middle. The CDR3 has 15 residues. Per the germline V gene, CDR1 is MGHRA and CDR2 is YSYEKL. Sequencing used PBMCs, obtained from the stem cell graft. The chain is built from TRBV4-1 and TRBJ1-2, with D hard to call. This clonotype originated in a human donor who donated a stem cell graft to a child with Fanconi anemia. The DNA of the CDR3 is TGCGCCAGCAGCCCTGTCCACATTCCCCATTATGGCTACACCTTC. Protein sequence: CASSPVHIPHYGYTF.